Each of the 20 T cell receptor beta chains below was sequenced from the same sample in a study of shared clonotypes between healthy human individuals. Sequencing used immunoSEQ multiplex PCR; TCRdb keeps in-frame clones, though not all of them. The sample records under 600,000 clones, 60% to 80% being singletons. Material for sequencing was PBMCs. The receptors here all came from a woman in her 40s in good health. Some clones in this sample may be carry-over from other donors' samples.

The chain is built from TRBV5-1 and TRBJ2-1, with no clear D. V was cut by 0 bases and J by 4 bases, with 17 bases left in between. CDR1 is SGHRS and CDR2 is YFSETQ in the germline V gene. The length of the CDR3 is 17 residues. DNA for the CDR3: TGCGCCAGCAGCTTGGCCAGGATTGGGGTTTCATACAATGAGCAGTTCTTC. Translating it yields CASSLARIGVSYNEQFF. Complete variable domain (other parts from reference TRBV5-1 and TRBJ2-1): KAGVTQTPRYLIKTRGQQVTLSCSPISGHRSVSWYQQTPGQGLQFLFEYFSETQRNKGNFPGRFSGRQFSNSRSEMNVSTLELGDSALYLCASSLARIGVSYNEQFFGPGTRLTVL.

The CDR3, as DNA: TGTGCCAGTAGTATAATTGGGGTAAACACCGGGGAGCTGTTTTTT. It translates to CASSIIGVNTGELFF. The chain joins TRBV19 to TRBJ2-2; D not certain. CDR1 LNHDA and CDR2 SQIVND come from the germline V gene (reference sequence). V lost 2 bases to trimming and J lost 2 bases, with 9 bases between them. This CDR3 comprises 15 residues.

V usage is TRBV5-5 and J usage is TRBJ1-5; a weak D match, TRBD1 (5 bases). Germline CDR1 is SGHKS and CDR2 is YYEKEE (reference sequence). The ends were cut back, 4 bases at V and 6 bases at J, with 14 bases in the middle. The CDR3 runs to 14 residues. The CDR3 DNA follows: TGTGCCAGCAGCCCAGACAGTCAGGGTCAGCCCCAGCATTTT. Translated, it gives CASSPDSQGQPQHF. The complete variable domain, with remaining parts taken from reference TRBV5-5 and TRBJ1-5, reads DAGVTQSPTHLIKTRGQQVTLRCSPISGHKSVSWYQQVLGQGPQFIFQYYEKEERGRGNFPDRFSARQFPNYSSELNVNALLLGDSALYLCASSPDSQGQPQHFGDGTRLSIL.

The chain has TRBV5-1 and TRBJ2-1, with 11 nucleotides matching TRBD2. Trimming at V came to 3 bases and at J to 2 bases, leaving 4 bases not matched to a gene. The CDR3 has 16 residues. Germline-derived CDR1 and CDR2 are SGHRS and YFSETQ. CDR3 DNA: TGCGCCAGCAGCTCAATAGCGGGAGGGGCCTACAATGAGCAGTTCTTC. Translating gives CASSSIAGGAYNEQFF.

About this clone: The identical CDR3 is also encoded by other nucleotide sequences in the sample. The chain carries TRBV19 and TRBJ2-5, with unresolved D. Germline assignment: CDR1 LNHDA and CDR2 SQIVND (reference sequence). CDR3 length: 12 residues. Trimming removed 1 base from V and 4 bases from J, with 4 bases in between. This chain's CDR3 is CASSIGGETQYF. The CDR3 nucleotides are TGTGCCAGTAGTATAGGTGGAGAGACCCAGTACTTC.

The rearrangement links TRBV28 to TRBJ2-5; D may correspond to TRBD1 or TRBD2 (5 bases each). Looked up from germline, CDR1 is MDHEN and CDR2 is SYDVKM. V dropped 1 base and J dropped 9 bases, with 18 bases sitting between them. The CDR3 consists of 15 residues. The CDR3: CASSLLSGNRGAQYF. In DNA form, the CDR3 reads TGTGCCAGCAGTTTATTATCGGGTAATAGAGGGGCCCAGTACTTC.

The CDR3 DNA follows: TGTGCCAGCACAGGGGGGAGGTCCGGCGTAGGTGAGCAGTTCTTC. It encodes CASTGGRSGVGEQFF. The genes are TRBV6-5 and TRBJ2-1; perhaps TRBD1 as D (7 bases). The CDR3 covers 15 residues. Looked up from germline, CDR1 is MNHEY and CDR2 is SVGAGI. The germline V and J ends were trimmed by 7 bases and 9 bases, with 22 bases remaining between them.

V usage is TRBV6-5 and J usage is TRBJ1-1; D remains ambiguous. Per germline, CDR1 MNHEY and CDR2 SVGAGI. Trimming pared 4 bases from V and 7 bases from J, leaving 22 bases between. The CDR3 runs to 16 residues. The CDR3 sequence is CASSFMGPERKNEAFF. CDR3 coding DNA: TGTGCCAGCAGTTTTATGGGTCCGGAAAGAAAGAATGAAGCTTTCTTT.

This chain links TRBV7-9 with TRBJ2-1; no reliable D call. Germline lookup yields CDR1 SEHNR and CDR2 FQNEAQ (reference sequence). The CDR3 extends over 12 amino acids. V gave up 1 base and J gave up 9 bases, with 7 bases separating them. The CDR3 sequence: CASSLGTGEQFF. For the CDR3, the DNA is TGTGCCAGCAGCTTAGGTACGGGTGAGCAGTTCTTC.

This clone was picked up one time. The rearrangement joins TRBV20-1 to TRBJ1-2; no clear D gene. This CDR3 spans 10 amino acids. V dropped 7 bases and J dropped 6 bases, with 9 bases sitting between them. Germline CDR1 is DFQATT and CDR2 is SNEGSKA (reference sequence). The CDR3 sequence: CSELGNGYTF. CDR3 bases: TGCAGTGAGTTGGGGAATGGCTACACCTTC.

The rearrangement links TRBV27 to TRBJ1-1, with 7 positions matching TRBD1. The V and J ends lost 7 bases and 1 base, in that order; junction bases with no gene match: 6. Germline V CDR1 and CDR2: MNHEY, SMNVEV (reference sequence). The CDR3 runs to 14 residues. The CDR3 reads CASKPGQQNTEAFF. CDR3 DNA sequence: TGTGCCAGCAAACCGGGACAGCAGAACACTGAAGCTTTCTTT.

The CDR3 coding sequence is TGTGCCAGTAGAAATACAGATACGCAGTATTTT. Translated, it gives CASRNTDTQYF. V gene TRBV19 combines with J gene TRBJ2-3; D gene ambiguous. V was trimmed by 6 bases and J by 3 bases, leaving 4 bases between them. The germline gives CDR1 LNHDA, CDR2 SQIVND (reference sequence). The length of the CDR3 is 11 residues.

This clone has a single count. V usage is TRBV18 and J usage is TRBJ1-1; 7 nucleotides align to TRBD1. The CDR3 runs 14 residues. J was trimmed by 6 bases and V by 2 bases; bases with no gene match: 6. From germline, CDR1 is KGHSH and CDR2 LQKENI. Here the CDR3 DNA reads TGTGCCAGCTCACCAGGCACAGGGGAACCTGAAGCTTTCTTT. Amino acids: CASSPGTGEPEAFF.

The gene calls are TRBV2 and TRBJ2-6; the D gene is possibly TRBD2 (5 bases). Germline CDR1 and CDR2: SNHLY and FYNNEI. The CDR3 loop spans 12 amino acids. Deletions cut 8 bases from V and 4 bases from J, with 6 bases between. This CDR3 is CASGRGANVLTF. The CDR3 bases are TGTGCCAGCGGGAGAGGGGCCAACGTCCTGACTTTC.

The genes are TRBV6-5 and TRBJ2-2; D may be TRBD1 (6 bases). Deletions cut 9 bases from V and 2 bases from J, with 10 bases between. The germline gives CDR1 MNHEY, CDR2 SVGAGI. CDR3 size: 13 residues. The CDR3 reads CASMDRNTGELFF. The DNA of the CDR3 is TGTGCCAGTATGGACAGAAACACCGGGGAGCTGTTTTTT.

The V call is TRBV4-3, the J call TRBJ1-2; D possibly corresponds to TRBD1 (6 bases). Trimming removed 5 bases at V and 5 bases at J, with 18 bases between. CDR3 length equals 15 residues. Germline V CDR1 and CDR2: LGHNA, YSLEER. The CDR3 region has the DNA TGCGCCAGCAGCGACCTGCACAGGGCGCCTTATGGCTACACCTTC. Residues: CASSDLHRAPYGYTF.

CDR3 region: CASSFDGTGGASYSPLHF. CDR3 in DNA: TGTGCCAGCAGCTTCGACGGGACAGGGGGCGCCTCATACTCACCCCTCCACTTT. V is TRBV7-9 and J is TRBJ1-6; 12 bases are shared with TRBD1. The CDR3 is made up of 18 amino acids. J was trimmed by 10 bases and V by 3 bases; bases with no gene match: 13. Germline lookup yields CDR1 SEHNR and CDR2 FQNEAQ (reference sequence).

The CDR3 here is CASSLTGSGANVLTF. The CDR3 DNA follows: TGCGCCAGCAGCCTCACAGGGTCTGGGGCCAACGTCCTGACTTTC. V and J are TRBV5-1 and TRBJ2-6; D is perhaps TRBD1 (6 bases). The CDR3 has 15 residues. Trimming stripped 4 bases from V and 1 base from J, with 9 bases between. Germline V gives CDR1 SGHRS, CDR2 YFSETQ. The complete variable domain, with remaining parts taken from reference TRBV5-1 and TRBJ2-6, reads KAGVTQTPRYLIKTRGQQVTLSCSPISGHRSVSWYQQTPGQGLQFLFEYFSETQRNKGNFPGRFSGRQFSNSRSEMNVSTLELGDSALYLCASSLTGSGANVLTFGAGSRLTVL.

The rearrangement links TRBV28 to TRBJ1-5; no clear D. The CDR3 covers 13 residues. The V gene lost 5 bases and the J gene lost 9 bases, with 14 bases spanning the gap. Germline V gene data show CDR1 as MDHEN and CDR2 as SYDVKM. The CDR3 sequence is CASSQPDPGPQHF. CDR3 DNA: TGTGCCAGCAGTCAGCCTGACCCAGGGCCCCAGCATTTT.

The V call is TRBV6-1, the J call TRBJ1-3, with D unclear. The V gene lost 7 bases and the J gene lost 0 bases, with 10 bases spanning the gap. Germline CDR1 is MNHNS and CDR2 is SASEGT. CDR3 size: 14 residues. CDR3 sequence (DNA): TGTGCCAGCACTCCGACGGCCTCTGGAAACACCATATATTTT. It codes for CASTPTASGNTIYF.